Each of the 21 T cell receptor beta chains below was sequenced from the same sample in a study of T cell responses to AZD1222 COVID-19 vaccine. Method: immunoSEQ multiplex PCR; TCRdb's copy keeps in-frame clones and lacks some. The data show more than 80,000 clones, about 90% seen once. Sequences were derived from peripheral blood, sampled 28 days after the second AZD1222 dose. These receptors were obtained from an adult who received the AZD1222 COVID-19 vaccine.

The chain uses TRBV6-1 and TRBJ1-6, with a possible D match to TRBD1 (6 bases). This CDR3 contains 17 residues. The germline V gene has CDR1 MNHNS and CDR2 SASEGT. With 1 base removed from V and 8 bases from J, the gap between germline ends came to 18 bases. The CDR3, as DNA: TGTGCCAGCAGTGAAGAAGGAGGGGGGGTAGGTGATTCACCCCTCCACTTT. Residues: CASSEEGGGVGDSPLHF.

This chain connects TRBV7-2 to TRBJ1-1; D gene ambiguous. This CDR3 comprises 13 residues. The germline CDR1 and CDR2 sequences are SGHTA and FQGNSA. V shed 2 bases and J shed 3 bases, with 7 bases lying between them. The CDR3 protein is CASSLQRDTEAFF. The DNA of the CDR3 is TGTGCCAGCAGCTTACAGAGGGACACTGAAGCTTTCTTT. The variable domain in full, completed from reference TRBV7-2 and TRBJ1-1, reads GAGVSQSPSNKVTEKGKDVELRCDPISGHTALYWYRQSLGQGLEFLIYFQGNSAPDKSGLPSDRFSAERTGGSVSTLTIQRTQQEDSAVYLCASSLQRDTEAFFGQGTRLTVV.

This sequence joins TRBV19 and TRBJ1-2, with 7 bases aligning to TRBD1. Germline CDR1 LNHDA, CDR2 SQIVND (reference sequence). The CDR3 extends over 12 amino acids. V shed 9 bases and J 2 bases; nucleotides not matched to a gene: 3. This CDR3 reads CARDRANYGYTF. The CDR3 DNA is TGTGCCAGAGACAGGGCCAACTATGGCTACACCTTC.

The chain is built from TRBV4-3 and TRBJ2-7; TRBD1 might be the D (6 bases). Trimming removed 0 bases at V and 4 bases at J, with 13 bases between. The germline CDR1 and CDR2 sequences are LGHNA and YSLEER. CDR3 length: 15 amino acids. CDR3 sequence: CASSQEHRAYYEQYF. Here the CDR3 DNA reads TGCGCCAGCAGCCAAGAACACAGGGCCTATTACGAGCAGTACTTC.

This clone was observed once. The chain is built from TRBV19 and TRBJ1-5; 7 nucleotides match TRBD1. The germline CDR1 and CDR2 sequences are LNHDA and SQIVND (reference sequence). J lost 6 bases, V lost 3 bases, and 5 bases had no gene match. The CDR3 runs to 14 residues. CDR3 residues: CASSMDRSPQPQHF. CDR3 DNA sequence: TGTGCCAGTAGTATGGACAGGTCGCCTCAGCCCCAGCATTTT.

The chain uses TRBV5-1 and TRBJ2-3; 13 positions agree with TRBD2. This CDR3 is 16 amino acids long. Germline V gene lookup returns CDR1 SGHRS and CDR2 YFSETQ. The junction had 5 bases not matched to a gene; V was cut back by 7 bases and J by 0 bases. CDR3 region: CASHQTSGGSTDTQYF. The CDR3 region has the DNA TGCGCCAGCCACCAGACTAGCGGGGGGAGCACAGATACGCAGTATTTT.

The gene calls are TRBV10-3 and TRBJ2-5; D is ambiguous. The CDR3 is 13 amino acids. The V end lost 8 bases, the J end lost 2 bases, and 12 bases lay between the germline ends. Germline-derived CDR1 and CDR2 are ENHRY and SYGVKD. The CDR3 nucleotides are TGTGCCATCTCGTCCGTGGTTCAAGAGACCCAGTACTTC. Its translation: CAISSVVQETQYF.

This clone has only one observation. The V call is TRBV5-8, the J call TRBJ2-3; the D gene could be TRBD1 or TRBD2 (5 bases each). Germline-derived CDR1 and CDR2 are SGHTS and YDEGEE. The germline V and J ends were trimmed by 1 base and 2 bases, with 11 bases remaining between them. The CDR3 length is 15 residues. As DNA, the CDR3 is TGTGCCAGCAGCTTGACCGGGGCGTCCACAGATACGCAGTATTTT. Its translation is CASSLTGASTDTQYF.

This chain links TRBV19 with TRBJ1-1; D unresolved. The CDR3 is 13 residues long. V lost 1 base and J 4 bases, leaving 7 bases between the germline ends. Germline values: CDR1 LNHDA, CDR2 SQIVND (reference sequence). The CDR3 coding sequence is TGTGCCAGTAGTATAGGGATTCTCACTGAAGCTTTCTTT. As protein: CASSIGILTEAFF.

This chain joins TRBV18 and TRBJ2-3; 8 positions agree with TRBD2. This CDR3 contains 15 residues. Germline CDR1 KGHSH, CDR2 LQKENI. With V trimmed by 6 bases and J by 2 bases, 7 bases remained unmatched. CDR3 sequence reads: CASSPAGGDTDTQYF. In nucleotides, the CDR3 is TGTGCCAGCTCCCCGGCGGGAGGAGACACAGATACGCAGTATTTT.

V and J are TRBV5-4 and TRBJ2-7; 9 nucleotides line up with TRBD2. The V segment lost 1 base and the J segment 1 base; nucleotides outside the gene matches: 3. CDR3 size: 15 residues. Per germline, CDR1 SGHNT and CDR2 YYREEE (reference sequence). CDR3 amino acids: CASSLRLAESYEQYF. CDR3 DNA sequence: TGTGCCAGCAGCTTGCGACTAGCGGAGTCCTACGAGCAGTACTTC.

The CDR3 region has the DNA TGTGCCAGCCTCGCGGGGGCGGGCACCGGGGAGCTGTTTTTT. It translates to CASLAGAGTGELFF. V is TRBV5-4 and J is TRBJ2-2; tentative D call: TRBD2 (7 bases). The CDR3 extends over 14 amino acids. V lost 7 bases and J lost 4, with 14 bases in between. Germline V gene sequence: CDR1 SGHNT, CDR2 YYREEE (reference sequence).

CDR3 coding DNA: TGTGCCAGCAGCCAAGAGTTGCTGACAATTCAGTACTTC. Translating it yields CASSQELLTIQYF. This sequence joins TRBV3-1 (or the pseudogene TRBV3-2) and TRBJ2-4; no reliable D call. There are 13 residues in the CDR3. The germline V and J ends were trimmed by 0 bases and 10 bases, with 10 bases remaining between them. Germline CDR1 and CDR2: LGHDT and YNNKEL (reference sequence).

This clone was seen only once. This sequence joins TRBV5-1 and TRBJ2-1, with TRBD2 matching over 8 bases. Per germline, CDR1 SGHRS and CDR2 YFSETQ. This CDR3 comprises 14 residues. V trimming: 6 bases; J trimming: 4 bases; junction bases outside the gene matches: 6. The chain's CDR3 is CASTAGAIYNEQFF. DNA of the CDR3: TGCGCCAGCACAGCGGGGGCCATTTACAATGAGCAGTTCTTC.

This clone was counted between two and nine times. The V gene is TRBV5-1, the J gene TRBJ2-1; 7 nucleotides match TRBD2. This CDR3 has 15 residues. V lost 0 bases to trimming and J lost 3 bases; unmatched junction nucleotides: 3. Germline assignment: CDR1 SGHRS and CDR2 YFSETQ. CDR3 DNA: TGCGCCAGCAGCTTGGGCGGGGGAGACTACAATGAGCAGTTCTTC. It encodes CASSLGGGDYNEQFF.

This chain's CDR3 is CASSLGIWDGYTF. In nucleotides, the CDR3 is TGTGCCAGCAGTCTAGGGATTTGGGATGGCTACACCTTC. The chain carries TRBV27 and TRBJ1-2; D call uncertain. From germline, CDR1 is MNHEY and CDR2 SMNVEV (reference sequence). The CDR3 runs 13 residues. V shed 5 bases and J shed 6 bases, with 13 bases lying between them.

The chain is built from TRBV27 and TRBJ1-5; D perhaps matches TRBD1 (5 bases). Germline CDR1 reads MNHEY; CDR2 reads SMNVEV (reference sequence). The length of the CDR3 is 14 residues. Trimming left V 6 bases short and J 3 bases short, with 12 bases between. CDR3 DNA sequence: TGTGCCAGCAGCCGCACAGGAAACAATCAGCCCCAGCATTTT. Its protein is CASSRTGNNQPQHF.

This chain links TRBV5-4 with TRBJ1-2; D possibly corresponds to TRBD1 (6 bases). The CDR3 covers 16 residues. The V end lost 4 bases, the J end lost 1 base, and 17 bases lay between the germline ends. CDR1 SGHNT and CDR2 YYREEE come from the germline V gene (reference sequence). This CDR3 reads CASSPRGISFNYGYTF. The CDR3 nucleotides are TGTGCCAGCAGCCCGAGGGGGATCTCTTTTAACTATGGCTACACCTTC.

This sequence joins TRBV19 and TRBJ2-1; 8 nucleotides line up with TRBD1. This CDR3 is 15 amino acids long. Germline CDR1 LNHDA, CDR2 SQIVND (reference sequence). Trimming cost V 4 bases and J 0 bases; bases outside gene matches: 2. DNA of the CDR3: TGTGCCAGTAGTAGAACAGGGGGCTCCTACAATGAGCAGTTCTTC. This encodes CASSRTGGSYNEQFF.

The J gene is TRBJ2-5, the V gene TRBV29-1; D might be TRBD1 (6 bases). With 6 bases removed from V and 4 bases from J, the gap between germline ends came to 15 bases. CDR1 is SQVTM and CDR2 is ANQGSEA in the germline V gene. This CDR3 contains 13 residues. CDR3 residues: CSVEQGVGETQYF. DNA for the CDR3: TGCAGCGTAGAACAGGGTGTGGGAGAGACCCAGTACTTC.

This chain connects TRBV6-5 to TRBJ1-5; the match to TRBD1 covers 8 bases. V lost 5 bases to trimming and J lost 3 bases; unmatched junction nucleotides: 6. The CDR3 covers 15 residues. Germline-derived CDR1 and CDR2 are MNHEY and SVGAGI. CDR3 sequence (DNA): TGTGCCAGCAGTCCCCAGGGGGCCGACAATCAGCCCCAGCATTTT. It is translated as CASSPQGADNQPQHF.